This is a list of T cell receptor beta chains from one sample in a study of beta chain features in type 1 diabetes. Some clones are missing from TCRdb's copy, which holds only in-frame ones; the method was immunoSEQ multiplex PCR. The table shows approximately 260,000 clones, with around 25% occurring only once. The specimen sequenced was naive CD4+ T cells from blood. The receptors here all came from a woman aged 30 to 39 with type 1 diabetes. The CDR3 runs from the conserved cysteine through the conserved F or W. Each record gives: D gene, J gene, V gene, clone size, CDR3 protein, CDR3 DNA. A D gene is named only where the DNA matches it firmly. Clone size is shown for a subset of rows, as once, few, many or a class of expanded clone.

d_gene: NA
j_gene: TRBJ2-7
v_gene: TRBV7-8
abundance: NA
CDR3aa: CASSEQGEQYF
CDR3nt: TGTGCCAGCAGCGAGCAGGGGGAGCAGTACTTC

d_gene: TRBD1
j_gene: TRBJ1-2
v_gene: TRBV5-4
abundance: NA
CDR3aa: CASSWDRDDYGYTF
CDR3nt: TGTGCCAGCAGCTGGGACAGGGACGACTATGGCTACACCTTC

d_gene: NA
j_gene: TRBJ1-2
v_gene: TRBV30
abundance: few
CDR3aa: CAHSTGQPYGYTF
CDR3nt: TGTGCCCACAGTACAGGGCAACCCTATGGCTACACCTTC

d_gene: NA
j_gene: TRBJ1-2
v_gene: TRBV7-2
abundance: NA
CDR3aa: CASSLDPGNGYTF
CDR3nt: TGTGCCAGCAGCTTAGACCCGGGGAATGGCTACACCTTC

d_gene: TRBD2
j_gene: TRBJ2-3
v_gene: TRBV5-4
abundance: NA
CDR3aa: CASSLAPGGRAVDTQYF
CDR3nt: TGTGCCAGCAGCTTGGCGCCCGGCGGGAGGGCCGTAGATACGCAGTATTTT

d_gene: NA
j_gene: TRBJ2-3
v_gene: TRBV4-1
abundance: few
CDR3aa: CASSHVGRADTQYF
CDR3nt: TGCGCCAGCAGCCATGTGGGGAGAGCAGATACGCAGTATTTT

d_gene: TRBD1
j_gene: TRBJ1-2
v_gene: TRBV18
abundance: NA
CDR3aa: CASSVQGADGYTF
CDR3nt: TGTGCCAGCTCAGTTCAGGGGGCGGATGGCTACACCTTC

d_gene: TRBD1
j_gene: TRBJ2-1
v_gene: TRBV2
abundance: NA
CDR3aa: CASSDWTGDNEQFF
CDR3nt: TGTGCCAGCAGTGACTGGACAGGGGACAATGAGCAGTTCTTC

d_gene: NA
j_gene: TRBJ1-5
v_gene: TRBV5-1
abundance: NA
CDR3aa: CASSLGDNGFNQPQHF
CDR3nt: TGCGCCAGCAGCTTGGGGGACAACGGGTTCAATCAGCCCCAGCATTTT

d_gene: TRBD1
j_gene: TRBJ2-3
v_gene: TRBV5-1
abundance: NA
CDR3aa: CASSLATGSGDTQYF
CDR3nt: TGCGCCAGCAGCTTGGCGACAGGGTCGGGAGATACGCAGTATTTT

d_gene: NA
j_gene: TRBJ2-6
v_gene: TRBV30
abundance: few
CDR3aa: CAKGAGANVLTF
CDR3nt: TGTGCCAAGGGGGCTGGGGCCAACGTCCTGACTTTC

d_gene: TRBD2
j_gene: TRBJ2-5
v_gene: TRBV19
abundance: few
CDR3aa: CASSTGVNGGKETQYF
CDR3nt: TGTGCCAGTAGCACGGGAGTGAACGGGGGGAAAGAGACCCAGTACTTC

d_gene: TRBD2
j_gene: TRBJ2-1
v_gene: TRBV7-3
abundance: NA
CDR3aa: CASSKGGPLGNEQFF
CDR3nt: TGTGCCAGCAGCAAGGGAGGGCCGCTGGGGAATGAGCAGTTCTTC

d_gene: NA
j_gene: TRBJ1-2
v_gene: TRBV5-1
abundance: NA
CDR3aa: CASSFRESGYGYTF
CDR3nt: TGCGCCAGCAGCTTCCGGGAATCGGGCTATGGCTACACCTTC

d_gene: NA
j_gene: TRBJ1-2
v_gene: TRBV9
abundance: NA
CDR3aa: CASSVVQDYGYTF
CDR3nt: TGTGCCAGCAGCGTAGTACAGGACTATGGCTACACCTTC

d_gene: TRBD1
j_gene: TRBJ2-7
v_gene: TRBV28
abundance: few
CDR3aa: CASLRGQGIGYEQYF
CDR3nt: TGTGCCAGCTTACGAGGACAGGGTATAGGCTACGAGCAGTACTTC

d_gene: NA
j_gene: TRBJ1-3
v_gene: TRBV29-1
abundance: few
CDR3aa: CSATQSSGNTIYF
CDR3nt: TGCAGCGCTACACAGAGCTCTGGAAACACCATATATTTT

d_gene: TRBD1
j_gene: TRBJ2-4
v_gene: TRBV18
abundance: NA
CDR3aa: CASSEDRAKNIQYF
CDR3nt: TGTGCCAGCTCCGAGGACAGGGCCAAAAACATTCAGTACTTC

d_gene: TRBD1
j_gene: TRBJ2-7
v_gene: TRBV11-3
abundance: NA
CDR3aa: CASGLGQGAEEQYF
CDR3nt: TGTGCCAGCGGCTTGGGACAGGGGGCGGAAGAGCAGTACTTC

d_gene: NA
j_gene: TRBJ1-5
v_gene: TRBV19
abundance: NA
CDR3aa: CASSIGRPSNQPQHF
CDR3nt: TGTGCCAGTAGTATAGGGAGACCTAGCAATCAGCCCCAGCATTTT

d_gene: NA
j_gene: TRBJ2-1
v_gene: TRBV10-3
abundance: NA
CDR3aa: CAISGQGSHEQFF
CDR3nt: TGTGCCATCAGTGGGCAGGGTTCGCATGAGCAGTTCTTC

d_gene: TRBD1
j_gene: TRBJ1-2
v_gene: TRBV7-9
abundance: NA
CDR3aa: CASSRSGTVGYGYTF
CDR3nt: TGTGCCAGCAGCCGTTCCGGGACAGTCGGCTATGGCTACACCTTC

d_gene: TRBD2
j_gene: TRBJ2-1
v_gene: TRBV2
abundance: NA
CDR3aa: CASSVSSGTYNEQFF
CDR3nt: TGTGCCAGCAGCGTTTCTAGCGGGACCTACAATGAGCAGTTCTTC

d_gene: NA
j_gene: TRBJ2-5
v_gene: TRBV6-1
abundance: NA
CDR3aa: CASSLTFQETQYF
CDR3nt: TGTGCCAGCAGCCTGACTTTTCAAGAGACCCAGTACTTC

d_gene: TRBD1
j_gene: TRBJ1-2
v_gene: TRBV27
abundance: NA
CDR3aa: CASSRTGDGYGYTF
CDR3nt: TGTGCCAGCAGCCGGACAGGGGATGGATATGGCTACACCTTC

d_gene: NA
j_gene: TRBJ2-7
v_gene: TRBV16
abundance: few
CDR3aa: CASRRGTLYEQYF
CDR3nt: TGTGCCAGCAGAAGGGGCACATTATACGAGCAGTACTTC

d_gene: NA
j_gene: TRBJ2-2
v_gene: TRBV9
abundance: few
CDR3aa: CASSPRGWDTGELFF
CDR3nt: TGTGCCAGCAGCCCTAGGGGGTGGGACACCGGGGAGCTGTTTTTT

d_gene: NA
j_gene: TRBJ2-3
v_gene: TRBV27
abundance: NA
CDR3aa: CASSRTLLGNTDTQYF
CDR3nt: TGTGCCAGCAGTCGCACCCTCTTGGGCAACACAGATACGCAGTATTTT

d_gene: NA
j_gene: TRBJ2-7
v_gene: TRBV2
abundance: NA
CDR3aa: CASSDGNSYEQYF
CDR3nt: TGTGCCAGCAGTGACGGGAACTCCTACGAGCAGTACTTC

d_gene: NA
j_gene: TRBJ2-3
v_gene: TRBV29-1
abundance: NA
CDR3aa: CSADGGTDTQYF
CDR3nt: TGCAGCGCAGATGGGGGGACAGATACGCAGTATTTT

d_gene: TRBD1
j_gene: TRBJ1-2
v_gene: TRBV7-9
abundance: NA
CDR3aa: CASSRGTGVYGYTF
CDR3nt: TGTGCCAGCAGCCGGGGGACAGGGGTCTATGGCTACACCTTC

d_gene: TRBD2
j_gene: TRBJ2-3
v_gene: TRBV18
abundance: NA
CDR3aa: CASSSPFSGRAKDTQYF
CDR3nt: TGTGCCAGCTCATCACCATTTAGCGGGAGGGCCAAGGATACGCAGTATTTT

d_gene: NA
j_gene: TRBJ2-7
v_gene: TRBV11-2
abundance: once
CDR3aa: CASSFLREKAYEQYF
CDR3nt: TGTGCCAGCAGCTTCCTCCGGGAGAAGGCCTACGAGCAGTACTTC

d_gene: NA
j_gene: TRBJ2-7
v_gene: TRBV30
abundance: NA
CDR3aa: CAWSPEGKQYF
CDR3nt: TGTGCCTGGAGTCCCGAGGGAAAGCAGTACTTC

d_gene: TRBD2
j_gene: TRBJ2-1
v_gene: TRBV9
abundance: few
CDR3aa: CASSGSGRASNEQFF
CDR3nt: TGTGCCAGCAGCGGTAGCGGGAGGGCCAGCAATGAGCAGTTCTTC

d_gene: NA
j_gene: TRBJ1-2
v_gene: TRBV30
abundance: NA
CDR3aa: CAGGGRSTYGYTF
CDR3nt: TGTGCCGGCGGGGGCAGGTCGACCTATGGCTACACCTTC

d_gene: TRBD2
j_gene: TRBJ2-2
v_gene: TRBV18
abundance: NA
CDR3aa: CASSPQQRGNTGELFF
CDR3nt: TGTGCCAGCTCACCGCAGCAGCGGGGGAACACCGGGGAGCTGTTTTTT

d_gene: TRBD1
j_gene: TRBJ2-1
v_gene: TRBV29-1
abundance: few
CDR3aa: CSASPGQGREQFF
CDR3nt: TGCAGCGCCTCCCCGGGACAGGGGAGGGAGCAGTTCTTC

d_gene: TRBD2
j_gene: TRBJ2-1
v_gene: TRBV30
abundance: few
CDR3aa: CAWSELAGVREFF
CDR3nt: TGTGCCTGGAGTGAACTAGCGGGAGTAAGGGAGTTCTTC

d_gene: TRBD2
j_gene: TRBJ2-6
v_gene: TRBV29-1
abundance: NA
CDR3aa: CSVTGTSGDGANVLTF
CDR3nt: TGCAGCGTCACCGGGACTAGCGGGGATGGGGCCAACGTCCTGACTTTC

d_gene: NA
j_gene: TRBJ1-5
v_gene: TRBV9
abundance: NA
CDR3aa: CASGRNNQPQHF
CDR3nt: TGTGCCTCAGGGAGGAACAATCAGCCCCAGCATTTT

d_gene: NA
j_gene: TRBJ2-2
v_gene: TRBV5-1
abundance: NA
CDR3aa: CASSLGQEDTGELFF
CDR3nt: TGCGCCAGCAGCTTGGGACAGGAAGACACCGGGGAGCTGTTTTTT